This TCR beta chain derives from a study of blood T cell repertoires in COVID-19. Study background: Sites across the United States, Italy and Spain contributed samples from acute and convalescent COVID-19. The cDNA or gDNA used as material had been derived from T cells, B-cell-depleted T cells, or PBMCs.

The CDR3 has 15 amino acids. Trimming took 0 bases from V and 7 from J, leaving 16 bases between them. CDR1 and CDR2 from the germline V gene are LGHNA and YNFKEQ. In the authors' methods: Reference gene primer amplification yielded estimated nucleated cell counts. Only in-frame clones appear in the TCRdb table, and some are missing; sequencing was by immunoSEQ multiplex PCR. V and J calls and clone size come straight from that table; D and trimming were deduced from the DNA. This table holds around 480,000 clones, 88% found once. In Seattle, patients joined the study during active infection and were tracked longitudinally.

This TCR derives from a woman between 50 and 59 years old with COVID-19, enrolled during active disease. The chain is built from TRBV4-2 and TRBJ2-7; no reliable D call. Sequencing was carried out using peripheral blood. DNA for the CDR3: TGTGCCAGCAGCCAAGACCTCCCCGGTCGAGGAGAGCAGTACTTC. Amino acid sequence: CASSQDLPGRGEQYF.